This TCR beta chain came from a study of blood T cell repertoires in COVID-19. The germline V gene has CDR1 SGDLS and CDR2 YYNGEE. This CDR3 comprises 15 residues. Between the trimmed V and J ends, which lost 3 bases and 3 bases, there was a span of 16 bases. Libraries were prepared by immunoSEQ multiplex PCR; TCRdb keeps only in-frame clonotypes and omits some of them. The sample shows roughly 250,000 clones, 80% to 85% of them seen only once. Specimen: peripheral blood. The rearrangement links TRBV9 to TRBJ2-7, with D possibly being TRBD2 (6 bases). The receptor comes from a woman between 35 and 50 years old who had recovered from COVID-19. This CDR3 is CASSGGNLARYEQYF. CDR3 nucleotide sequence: TGTGCCAGCAGCGGCGGGAATCTGGCTCGCTACGAGCAGTACTTC.